The present entry profiles one T cell receptor (beta chain) with its context. This specimen comes from a study of control samples from healthy donors and cancer patients. The CDR3 extends over 17 amino acids. Trimming at V came to 7 bases and at J to 3 bases, leaving 15 bases not matched to a gene. Germline lookup yields CDR1 SGHVS and CDR2 FQNEAQ. Method: immunoSEQ multiplex PCR; TCRdb's copy keeps in-frame clones and lacks some. The sample contains roughly 170,000 clones, 85% to 95% of which appear only once. This chain connects TRBV7-8 to TRBJ1-2, with 9 bases lining up with TRBD1. The sample taken for sequencing was blood. The source of this sequence is a woman aged 18-29 years in good health. In nucleotides, the CDR3 is TGTGCCAGCATCCGGGACAGGGTAACCACCCGTGACTATGGCTACACCTTC. Residues: CASIRDRVTTRDYGYTF.